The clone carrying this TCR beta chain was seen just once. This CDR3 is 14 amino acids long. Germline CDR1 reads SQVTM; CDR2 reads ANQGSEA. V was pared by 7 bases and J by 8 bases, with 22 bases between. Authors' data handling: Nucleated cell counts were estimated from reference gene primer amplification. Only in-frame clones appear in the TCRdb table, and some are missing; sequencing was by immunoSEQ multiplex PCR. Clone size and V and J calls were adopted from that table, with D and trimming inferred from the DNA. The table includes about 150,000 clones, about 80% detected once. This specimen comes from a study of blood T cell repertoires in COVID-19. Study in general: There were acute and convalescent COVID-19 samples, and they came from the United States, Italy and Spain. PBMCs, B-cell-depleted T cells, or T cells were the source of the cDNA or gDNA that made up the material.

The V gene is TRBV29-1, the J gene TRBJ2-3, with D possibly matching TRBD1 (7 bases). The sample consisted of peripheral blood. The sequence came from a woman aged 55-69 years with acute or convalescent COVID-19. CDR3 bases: TGCAGCGCTGCGACAGGGCGGTTGGAGGGTACGCAGTATTTT. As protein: CSAATGRLEGTQYF.